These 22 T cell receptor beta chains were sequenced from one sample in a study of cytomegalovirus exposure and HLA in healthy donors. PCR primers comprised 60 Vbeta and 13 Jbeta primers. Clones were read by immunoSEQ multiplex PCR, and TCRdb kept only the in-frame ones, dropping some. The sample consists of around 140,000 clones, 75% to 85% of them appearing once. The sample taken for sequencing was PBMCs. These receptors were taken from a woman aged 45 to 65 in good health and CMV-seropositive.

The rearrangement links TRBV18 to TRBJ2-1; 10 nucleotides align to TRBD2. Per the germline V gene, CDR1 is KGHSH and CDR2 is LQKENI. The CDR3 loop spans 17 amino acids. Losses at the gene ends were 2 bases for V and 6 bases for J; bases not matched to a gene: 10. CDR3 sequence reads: CASSPFAVAGGGNEQFF. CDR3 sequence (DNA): TGTGCCAGCTCACCATTCGCTGTAGCGGGGGGAGGCAATGAGCAGTTCTTC.

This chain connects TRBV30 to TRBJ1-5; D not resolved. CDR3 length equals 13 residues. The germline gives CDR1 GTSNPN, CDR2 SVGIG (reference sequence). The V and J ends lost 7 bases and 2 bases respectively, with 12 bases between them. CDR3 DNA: TGTGCCTTGCAGGCTTTCGGCAATCAGCCCCAGCATTTT. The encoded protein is CALQAFGNQPQHF.

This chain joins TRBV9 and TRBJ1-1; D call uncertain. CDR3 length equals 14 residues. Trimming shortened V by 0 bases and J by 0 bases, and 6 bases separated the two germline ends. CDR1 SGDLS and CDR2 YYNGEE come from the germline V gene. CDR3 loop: CASSVEQMNTEAFF. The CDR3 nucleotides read TGTGCCAGCAGCGTAGAACAGATGAACACTGAAGCTTTCTTT.

DNA of the CDR3: TGTGCCAGCAGTTTATCTCCAGAAAACCCTTCCTACGAGCAGTACTTC. Translating it yields CASSLSPENPSYEQYF. The rearrangement uses TRBV28 and TRBJ2-7; unclear D gene. CDR3 length equals 16 residues. Per germline, CDR1 MDHEN and CDR2 SYDVKM. Trimming pared 1 base from V and 1 base from J, leaving 14 bases between.

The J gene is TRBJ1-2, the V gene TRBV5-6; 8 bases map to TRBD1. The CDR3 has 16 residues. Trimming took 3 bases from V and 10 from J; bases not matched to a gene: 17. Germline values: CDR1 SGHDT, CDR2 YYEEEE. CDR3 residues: CASSSNPTGANSDYTF. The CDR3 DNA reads TGTGCCAGCAGCTCCAACCCGACAGGGGCCAATAGTGACTACACCTTC.

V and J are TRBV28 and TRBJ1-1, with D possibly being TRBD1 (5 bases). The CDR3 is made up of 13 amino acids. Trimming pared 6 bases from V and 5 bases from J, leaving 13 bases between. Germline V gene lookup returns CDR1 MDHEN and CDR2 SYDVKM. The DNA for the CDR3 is TGTGCCAGCAGGGGATGGGGGGGAACTGAAGCTTTCTTT. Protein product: CASRGWGGTEAFF.

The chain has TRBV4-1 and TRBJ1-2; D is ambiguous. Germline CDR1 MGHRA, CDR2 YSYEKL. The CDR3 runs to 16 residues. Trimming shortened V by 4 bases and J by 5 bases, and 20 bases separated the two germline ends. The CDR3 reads CASSRTGVGGLYGYTF. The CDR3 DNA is TGCGCCAGCAGCCGAACCGGAGTGGGAGGACTATATGGCTACACCTTC.

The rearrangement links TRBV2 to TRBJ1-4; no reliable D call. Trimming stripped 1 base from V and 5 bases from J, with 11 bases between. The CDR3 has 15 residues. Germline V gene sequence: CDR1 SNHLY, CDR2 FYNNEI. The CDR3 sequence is CASSEGHLANEKLFF. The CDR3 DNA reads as TGTGCCAGCAGTGAAGGACATCTAGCAAATGAAAAACTGTTTTTT.

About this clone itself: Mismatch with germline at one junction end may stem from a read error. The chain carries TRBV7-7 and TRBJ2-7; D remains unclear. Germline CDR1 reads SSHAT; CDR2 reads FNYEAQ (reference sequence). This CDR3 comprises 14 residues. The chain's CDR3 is CASSLGPSSYEQYF. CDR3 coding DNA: TGTGCTAGCAGCTTAGGGCCCTCTTCCTACGAGCAGTACTTC.

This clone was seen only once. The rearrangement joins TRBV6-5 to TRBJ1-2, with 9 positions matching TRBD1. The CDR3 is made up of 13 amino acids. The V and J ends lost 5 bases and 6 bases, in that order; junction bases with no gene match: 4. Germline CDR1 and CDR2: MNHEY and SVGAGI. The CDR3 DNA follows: TGTGCCAGCAGTCGGGGACAGGGAGATGGCTACACCTTC. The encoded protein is CASSRGQGDGYTF.

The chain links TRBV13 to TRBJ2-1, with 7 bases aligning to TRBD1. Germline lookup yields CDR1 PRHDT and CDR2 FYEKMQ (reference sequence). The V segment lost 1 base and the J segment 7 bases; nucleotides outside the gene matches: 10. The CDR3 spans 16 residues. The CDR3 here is CASSLEAGGLSNEQFF. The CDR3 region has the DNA TGTGCCAGCAGCTTAGAGGCAGGGGGTTTGAGTAATGAGCAGTTCTTC.

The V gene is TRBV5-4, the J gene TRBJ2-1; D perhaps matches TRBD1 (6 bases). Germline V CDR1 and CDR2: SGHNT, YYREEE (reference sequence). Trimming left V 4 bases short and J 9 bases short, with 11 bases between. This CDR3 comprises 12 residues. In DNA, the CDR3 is TGTGCCAGCAGCCGTGGGACAAGTGAGCAGTTCTTC. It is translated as CASSRGTSEQFF.

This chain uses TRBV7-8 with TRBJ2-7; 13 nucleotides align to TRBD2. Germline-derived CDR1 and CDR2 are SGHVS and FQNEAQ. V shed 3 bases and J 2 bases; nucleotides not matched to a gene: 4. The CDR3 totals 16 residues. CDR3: CASSLGLAGPPYEQYF. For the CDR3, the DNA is TGTGCCAGCAGCTTGGGACTAGCGGGGCCCCCCTACGAGCAGTACTTC.

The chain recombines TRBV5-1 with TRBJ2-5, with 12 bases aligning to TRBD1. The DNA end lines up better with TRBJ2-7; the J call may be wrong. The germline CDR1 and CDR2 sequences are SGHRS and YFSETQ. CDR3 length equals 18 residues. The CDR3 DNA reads TGCGCCAGCAGCTCCGGGACAGGGGGCTCCAGTAGGTCCTACGAGCAGTACTTC. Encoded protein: CASSSGTGGSSRSYEQYF.

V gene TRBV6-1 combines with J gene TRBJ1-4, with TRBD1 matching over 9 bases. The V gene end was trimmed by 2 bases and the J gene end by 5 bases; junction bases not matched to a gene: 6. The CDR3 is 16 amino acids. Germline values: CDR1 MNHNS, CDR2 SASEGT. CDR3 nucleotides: TGTGCCAGCAGTGAACGTATCGGGACAGGGAATGAAAAACTGTTTTTT. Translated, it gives CASSERIGTGNEKLFF.

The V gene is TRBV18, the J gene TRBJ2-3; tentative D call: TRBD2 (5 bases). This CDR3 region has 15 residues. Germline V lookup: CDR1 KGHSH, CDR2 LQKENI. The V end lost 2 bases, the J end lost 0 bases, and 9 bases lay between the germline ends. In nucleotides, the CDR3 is TGTGCCAGCTCACCAGTGGGCGGGAGCACAGATACGCAGTATTTT. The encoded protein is CASSPVGGSTDTQYF.

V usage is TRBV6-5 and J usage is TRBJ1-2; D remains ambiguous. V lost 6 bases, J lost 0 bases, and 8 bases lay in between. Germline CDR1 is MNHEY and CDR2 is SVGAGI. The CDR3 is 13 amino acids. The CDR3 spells CASRTGSNYGYTF. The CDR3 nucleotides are TGTGCCAGCAGGACGGGGTCTAACTATGGCTACACCTTC.

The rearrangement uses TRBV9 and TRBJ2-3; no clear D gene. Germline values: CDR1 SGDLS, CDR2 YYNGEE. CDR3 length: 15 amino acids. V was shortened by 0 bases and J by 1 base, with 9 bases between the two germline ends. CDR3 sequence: CASSVATPGTDTQYF. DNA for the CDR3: TGTGCCAGCAGCGTAGCGACTCCCGGCACAGATACGCAGTATTTT.

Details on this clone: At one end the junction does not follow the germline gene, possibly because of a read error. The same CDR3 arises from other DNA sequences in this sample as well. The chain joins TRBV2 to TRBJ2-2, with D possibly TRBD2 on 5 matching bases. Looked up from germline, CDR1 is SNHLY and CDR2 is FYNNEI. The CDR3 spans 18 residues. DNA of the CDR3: TGTGCCAGCGACTACTCTCCCGACGGTGGGCCGAACACCGGGGAGTTGTTTTTT. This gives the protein CASDYSPDGGPNTGELFF.

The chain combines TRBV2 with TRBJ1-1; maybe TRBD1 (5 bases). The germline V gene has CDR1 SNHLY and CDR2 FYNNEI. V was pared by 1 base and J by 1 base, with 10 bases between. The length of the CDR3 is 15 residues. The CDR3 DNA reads TGTGCCAGCAGTGAAGGGACACTTAGGAACACTGAAGCTTTCTTT. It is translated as CASSEGTLRNTEAFF.

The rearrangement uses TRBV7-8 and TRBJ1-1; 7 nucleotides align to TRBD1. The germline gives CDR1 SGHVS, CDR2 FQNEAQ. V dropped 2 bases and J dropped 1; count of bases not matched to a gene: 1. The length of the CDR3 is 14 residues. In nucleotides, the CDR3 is TGTGCCAGCAGCTTAAGACAGGGGAACACTGAAGCTTTCTTT. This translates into CASSLRQGNTEAFF.

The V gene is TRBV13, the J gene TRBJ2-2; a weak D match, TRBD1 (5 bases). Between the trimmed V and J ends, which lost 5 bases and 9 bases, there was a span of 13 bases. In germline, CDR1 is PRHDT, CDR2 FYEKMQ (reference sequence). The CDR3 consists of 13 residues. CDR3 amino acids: CASSAAGSRELFF. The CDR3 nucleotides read TGTGCCAGCAGCGCCGCAGGGTCGAGGGAGCTGTTTTTT.